These T cell receptor beta chains were read from a single sample in a study of blood T cell repertoires in COVID-19. Method: immunoSEQ multiplex PCR; TCRdb's copy keeps in-frame clones and lacks some. The sample carries about 220,000 clones, approximately 85% recorded once. The sample comprised peripheral blood. Every receptor here comes from a woman between 70 and 85 years old with COVID-19, enrolled during active disease. The CDR3 runs from the conserved cysteine through the conserved F or W. D genes are given only for firm matches. Clone size appears in some rows only: once, few, many, or a class for an expanded clone.

>-|TRBV3-1/TRBV3-2|TRBJ1-2|-
CASSRLGGYGYTF
TGTGCCAGCAGCCGTCTCGGGGGCTATGGCTACACCTTC
>-|TRBV7-2|TRBJ2-5|-
CASSLANSETQYF
TGTGCCAGCAGCTTAGCCAACTCAGAGACCCAGTACTTC
>TRBD1|TRBV5-1|TRBJ2-7|-
CASSTEGQNSYEQYF
TGCGCCAGCAGCACCGAGGGACAGAACTCCTACGAGCAGTACTTC
>-|TRBV3-1/TRBV3-2|TRBJ2-7|-
CASSQEPKSQGNSYEQYF
TGTGCCAGCAGCCAAGAACCCAAATCACAGGGTAACAGCTACGAGCAGTACTTC
>TRBD2|TRBV6-4|TRBJ2-1|-
CASSLSGSGEQFF
TGTGCCAGCAGTTTAAGCGGGAGCGGTGAGCAGTTCTTC
>-|TRBV6-5|TRBJ1-2|-
CASREGGRYYGYTF
TGTGCCAGCAGGGAGGGGGGGAGATACTATGGCTACACCTTC
>-|TRBV6-5|TRBJ1-6|-
CASRPTGASNSPLHF
TGTGCCAGCAGACCGACAGGAGCGAGTAATTCACCCCTCCACTTT
>TRBD2|TRBV28|TRBJ2-1|-
CASSLGLADNEQFF
TGTGCCAGCAGTTTGGGACTAGCGGACAATGAGCAGTTCTTC
>-|TRBV5-1|TRBJ1-1|-
CASKGKDVGGAEAFF
TGCGCCAGCAAAGGTAAGGACGTGGGAGGTGCTGAAGCTTTCTTT
>-|TRBV7-2|TRBJ2-3|-
CASSLDRSSDTQYF
TGTGCCAGCAGCTTAGACAGGAGCTCGGATACGCAGTATTTT
>-|TRBV30|TRBJ2-1|-
CAWRPPLGQSNEQFF
TGTGCCTGGAGGCCCCCTCTAGGCCAAAGCAATGAGCAGTTCTTC
>-|TRBV5-6|TRBJ2-1|-
CASSLDTGSSYNEQFF
TGTGCCAGCAGCTTGGATACGGGGAGCTCCTACAATGAGCAGTTCTTC
>-|TRBV19|TRBJ2-1|-
CASRIGGSYNEQFF
TGTGCCAGTAGAATCGGGGGCTCCTACAATGAGCAGTTCTTC
>-|TRBV7-2|TRBJ2-4|-
CASSLRGTKNIQYF
TGTGCCAGCAGCTTGAGGGGGACCAAAAACATTCAGTACTTC
>-|TRBV9|TRBJ2-7|many
CASSVGTNSYEQYF
TGTGCCAGCAGCGTAGGGACTAATTCCTACGAGCAGTACTTC
>-|TRBV28|TRBJ1-1|-
CASSLTYQVRTEAFF
TGTGCCAGCAGTTTGACCTACCAGGTGCGCACTGAAGCTTTCTTT
>TRBD1|TRBV4-3|TRBJ2-7|-
CASSQGTGDYYEQYF
TGCGCCAGCAGCCAAGGGACAGGGGATTACTACGAGCAGTACTTC